This T cell receptor (beta chain) was found in a study of control samples from healthy donors and cancer patients. Produced via immunoSEQ multiplex PCR; TCRdb's table is partial and in-frame only. The sample carries roughly 160,000 clones, approximately 86% recorded once. This CDR3 has 16 amino acids. Germline V gene lookup returns CDR1 SGHRS and CDR2 YFSETQ. Germline trimming cut 4 bases from V and 6 bases from J; bases unmatched to any gene: 10. This rearrangement joins TRBV5-1 to TRBJ2-2; 9 bases match TRBD1. The source of this sequence is a woman younger than 45 in good health. The material sequenced was blood. The CDR3 loop is CASSQGTGSGPGELFF. CDR3 bases: TGCGCCAGCAGCCAAGGGACAGGGAGCGGGCCCGGGGAGCTGTTTTTT.